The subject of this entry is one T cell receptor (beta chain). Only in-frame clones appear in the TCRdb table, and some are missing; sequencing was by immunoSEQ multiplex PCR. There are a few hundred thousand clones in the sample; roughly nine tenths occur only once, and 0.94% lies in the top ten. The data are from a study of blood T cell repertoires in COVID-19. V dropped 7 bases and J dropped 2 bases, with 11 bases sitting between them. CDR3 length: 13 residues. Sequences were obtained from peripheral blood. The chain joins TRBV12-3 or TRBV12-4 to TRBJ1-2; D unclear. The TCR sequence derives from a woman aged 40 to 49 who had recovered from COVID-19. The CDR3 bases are TGTGCCAGCACCGATACGGGGAACTATGGCTACACCTTC. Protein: CASTDTGNYGYTF.